This TCR beta chain comes out of a study of cytomegalovirus exposure and HLA in healthy donors. With 60 Vbeta and 13 Jbeta primers, the PCR was carried out. Sequenced by immunoSEQ multiplex PCR; TCRdb stores in-frame clones only, minus some. The table has some 110,000 clones, roughly 71% seen once. These donors counted as nominally healthy when sampled, but unrecorded immune exposures were likely. Details on this clone: Antigen unknown.

General observations from the study: Reports described diagnosis of cytomegalovirus status by the classifier as highly specific and sensitive.

CDR1 and CDR2 from the germline V gene are SGHVS and FNYEAQ. Between the trimmed V and J ends, which lost 3 bases and 6 bases, there was a span of 9 bases. The CDR3 runs to 14 residues. The V gene is TRBV7-6, the J gene TRBJ1-6; D unclear. The TCR was taken from a woman aged 45-65 years in good health and CMV-seropositive. Sample: PBMCs. CDR3 coding DNA: TGTGCCAGCAGCTTTGAACAGACTAATTCACCCCTCCACTTT. Translation: CASSFEQTNSPLHF.